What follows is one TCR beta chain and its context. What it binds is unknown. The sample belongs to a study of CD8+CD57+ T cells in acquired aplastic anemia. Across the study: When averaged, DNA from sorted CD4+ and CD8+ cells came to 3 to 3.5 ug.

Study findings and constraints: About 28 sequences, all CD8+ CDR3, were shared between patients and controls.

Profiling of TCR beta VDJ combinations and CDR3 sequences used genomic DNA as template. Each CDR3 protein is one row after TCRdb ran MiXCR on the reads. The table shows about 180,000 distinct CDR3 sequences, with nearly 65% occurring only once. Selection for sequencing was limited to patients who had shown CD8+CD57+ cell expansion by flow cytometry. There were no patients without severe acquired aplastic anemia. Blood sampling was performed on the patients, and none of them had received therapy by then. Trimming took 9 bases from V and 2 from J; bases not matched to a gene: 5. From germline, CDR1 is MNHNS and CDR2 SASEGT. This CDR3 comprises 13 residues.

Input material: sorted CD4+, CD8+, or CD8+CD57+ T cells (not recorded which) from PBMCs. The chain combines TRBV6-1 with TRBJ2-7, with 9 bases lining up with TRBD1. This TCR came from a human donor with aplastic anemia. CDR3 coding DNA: TGTGCCAGTTACGGACAGGGGCCCTACGAGCAGTACTTC. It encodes CASYGQGPYEQYF.